This is a list of T cell receptor beta chains from one sample in a study of T cell responses to AZD1222 COVID-19 vaccine. Libraries were prepared by immunoSEQ multiplex PCR; TCRdb keeps only in-frame clonotypes and omits some of them. The table shows around 100,000 clones, with around nine tenths occurring only once. The material was peripheral blood, obtained on day 0 of AZD1222 vaccination. All receptors come from an adult in good health. Each CDR3 is given with its conserved first and last residue. D genes are given only for firm matches. Only part of the rows carry a size: once, few, many, or a class if the clone is expanded.

abundance: .
v_gene: TRBV9
d_gene: .
j_gene: TRBJ1-1
CDR3aa: CASSVGPNTEAFF
CDR3nt: TGTGCCAGCAGCGTAGGACCAAACACTGAAGCTTTCTTT

abundance: .
v_gene: TRBV3-1/TRBV3-2
d_gene: TRBD1
j_gene: TRBJ1-3
CDR3aa: CASSPQTGRRNTIYF
CDR3nt: TGTGCCAGCAGCCCACAGACAGGGAGGAGGAACACCATATATTTT

abundance: few
v_gene: TRBV5-1
d_gene: TRBD1
j_gene: TRBJ1-2
CDR3aa: CASSRGQGDYGYTF
CDR3nt: TGCGCCAGCAGCCGCGGACAGGGGGACTATGGCTACACCTTC

abundance: .
v_gene: TRBV19
d_gene: TRBD2
j_gene: TRBJ2-2
CDR3aa: CASSRYTSGTRAGELFF
CDR3nt: TGTGCCAGTAGTAGATACACTTCCGGGACTAGAGCCGGGGAGCTGTTTTTT

abundance: .
v_gene: TRBV5-1
d_gene: .
j_gene: TRBJ1-4
CDR3aa: CASRVTGSNEKLFF
CDR3nt: TGCGCCAGCAGGGTGACAGGCTCTAATGAAAAACTGTTTTTT

abundance: .
v_gene: TRBV7-6
d_gene: .
j_gene: TRBJ2-3
CDR3aa: CASSLGRIDTQYF
CDR3nt: TGTGCCAGCAGCTTAGGCCGTATAGATACGCAGTATTTT

abundance: .
v_gene: TRBV19
d_gene: TRBD2
j_gene: TRBJ2-1
CDR3aa: CASRLGTSGYNEQFF
CDR3nt: TGTGCCAGTAGGCTCGGGACTAGCGGTTACAATGAGCAGTTCTTC

abundance: .
v_gene: TRBV4-3
d_gene: TRBD1
j_gene: TRBJ1-1
CDR3aa: CASSPGQWNTEAFF
CDR3nt: TGCGCCAGCAGCCCGGGACAGTGGAACACTGAAGCTTTCTTT

abundance: once
v_gene: TRBV7-2
d_gene: TRBD1
j_gene: TRBJ2-7
CDR3aa: CASSDRVSYEQYF
CDR3nt: TGTGCCAGCAGCGACAGGGTCTCCTACGAGCAGTACTTC

abundance: .
v_gene: TRBV5-1
d_gene: .
j_gene: TRBJ1-1
CDR3aa: CASSPMSKNTEAFF
CDR3nt: TGCGCCAGCAGCCCCATGTCAAAGAACACTGAAGCTTTCTTT

abundance: .
v_gene: TRBV20-1
d_gene: .
j_gene: TRBJ1-1
CDR3aa: CSVRQAYEAFF
CDR3nt: TGCAGTGTTCGGCAGGCCTATGAAGCTTTCTTT

abundance: .
v_gene: TRBV4-3
d_gene: TRBD1
j_gene: TRBJ2-5
CDR3aa: CASSQDRRETQYF
CDR3nt: TGCGCCAGCAGCCAGGACAGGAGGGAGACCCAGTACTTC

abundance: .
v_gene: TRBV15
d_gene: .
j_gene: TRBJ1-2
CDR3aa: CATRDSLLNYGYTF
CDR3nt: TGTGCCACCAGGGACTCCCTGCTGAATTATGGCTACACCTTC

abundance: once
v_gene: TRBV16
d_gene: TRBD1
j_gene: TRBJ2-7
CDR3aa: CASSQATGGIGEQYF
CDR3nt: TGTGCCAGCAGCCAGGCGACAGGGGGTATAGGCGAGCAGTACTTC

abundance: few
v_gene: TRBV5-8
d_gene: .
j_gene: TRBJ1-5
CDR3aa: CASSLVPYSNQPQHF
CDR3nt: TGTGCCAGCAGCTTGGTTCCGTATAGCAATCAGCCCCAGCATTTT

abundance: .
v_gene: TRBV9
d_gene: .
j_gene: TRBJ2-2
CDR3aa: CASSVSGTAPLGELFF
CDR3nt: TGTGCCAGCAGCGTTTCTGGGACGGCTCCTCTTGGGGAGCTGTTTTTT

abundance: .
v_gene: TRBV9
d_gene: .
j_gene: TRBJ1-1
CDR3aa: CASSTTTGNTEAFF
CDR3nt: TGTGCCAGCAGCACTACAACTGGGAACACTGAAGCTTTCTTT

abundance: .
v_gene: TRBV4-3
d_gene: TRBD1
j_gene: TRBJ1-6
CDR3aa: CASSRTGESSPLHF
CDR3nt: TGCGCCAGCAGTCGGACAGGGGAAAGTTCACCCCTCCACTTT

abundance: .
v_gene: TRBV7-2
d_gene: .
j_gene: TRBJ2-7
CDR3aa: CASSLREQGGEQYF
CDR3nt: TGTGCCAGCAGCCTCAGAGAACAGGGTGGCGAGCAGTACTTC

abundance: .
v_gene: TRBV5-4
d_gene: TRBD2
j_gene: TRBJ2-5
CDR3aa: CASSPSGGYQETQYF
CDR3nt: TGTGCCAGCAGCCCTAGCGGGGGGTACCAAGAGACCCAGTACTTC

abundance: .
v_gene: TRBV28
d_gene: .
j_gene: TRBJ1-5
CDR3aa: CASTPWERGGNQPQHF
CDR3nt: TGTGCCAGCACCCCCTGGGAGCGGGGCGGCAATCAGCCCCAGCATTTT

abundance: .
v_gene: TRBV12-3/TRBV12-4
d_gene: .
j_gene: TRBJ2-1
CDR3aa: CASSLARSSQFF
CDR3nt: TGTGCCAGCAGTTTAGCGAGAAGCAGCCAGTTCTTC

abundance: few
v_gene: TRBV28
d_gene: .
j_gene: TRBJ1-2
CDR3aa: CASSPTLNYGYTF
CDR3nt: TGTGCCAGCAGCCCAACTCTTAACTATGGCTACACCTTC

abundance: .
v_gene: TRBV7-2
d_gene: .
j_gene: TRBJ2-2
CDR3aa: CASSVSSAGGELFF
CDR3nt: TGTGCCAGCAGCGTCAGCTCTGCGGGCGGGGAGCTGTTTTTT

abundance: .
v_gene: TRBV18
d_gene: TRBD1
j_gene: TRBJ2-2
CDR3aa: CASSLGQENTGELFF
CDR3nt: TGTGCCAGCTCTCTCGGACAGGAGAACACCGGGGAGCTGTTTTTT

abundance: .
v_gene: TRBV4-3
d_gene: .
j_gene: TRBJ1-2
CDR3aa: CASSQEHPGTNYGYTF
CDR3nt: TGCGCCAGCAGCCAAGAGCACCCAGGGACTAACTATGGCTACACCTTC

abundance: once
v_gene: TRBV7-9
d_gene: .
j_gene: TRBJ2-2
CDR3aa: CASSLKRNTGELFF
CDR3nt: TGTGCCAGCAGCTTAAAGAGGAACACCGGGGAGCTGTTTTTT